Sequencing of this T cell receptor (beta chain) was carried out in a study of T-cell memory formation after mild COVID-19. Study-wide background: There were largely donor-specific TCR clusters.

The germline V gene has CDR1 DFQATT and CDR2 SNEGSKA (reference sequence). This CDR3 spans 15 amino acids. Trimming stripped 2 bases from V and 5 bases from J, with 16 bases between. One entry per CDR3 protein results from TCRdb running MiXCR on the 5' RACE reads. Found here are 58,000 or so distinct CDR3 sequences, 28% of them singletons; the top ten hold roughly two fifths. The receptor was derived from a man younger than 30 who had mild COVID-19 (a few samples of this study predate the infection). Cell type and time point are not known. The gene calls are TRBV20-1 and TRBJ1-5; D may be TRBD1 (6 bases). The sequencing sample was made of PBMCs or a T cell subset sorted from them (not recorded which). This chain's CDR3 is CSARSGGQGHQPQHF. CDR3 sequence (DNA): TGCAGTGCTAGATCGGGGGGACAAGGCCATCAGCCCCAGCATTTT.